The T cell receptor beta chain under discussion was sequenced for a study of blood T cell repertoires in COVID-19 (dated by TCRdb to the early 2020s). Context from the whole study: Collaborator samples came from the United States, Italy and Spain and covered acute and convalescent phases of COVID-19. Where available, HLA class I and class II types were obtained from metadata supplied by the sample provider rather than from assay-based typing. The sample metadata nearly always contained a de-identified subject ID, COVID-19 status, age in years and sex. Samples were obtained from the ongoing ImmuneRACE study (first 160 participants) and from some 1,200 subjects provided by 6 global collaborators. The repertoires were released in a freely available public database meant as a resource for research on the immune response to SARS-CoV-2. The material from the prospective study consisted of cDNA or gDNA derived from T cells, B-cell-depleted T cells, or PBMCs. Subjects who had been exposed to COVID-19, were actively infected with it, or had recovered from it provided the deeply sampled blood TCRbeta repertoires that made up the dataset. Beyond this particular receptor, the publication reports: Clinical and demographic metadata were provided uncurated, with the amount varying by source and participant.

Each collaborating institution followed its own protocols to collect whole blood in K2EDTA tubes. For TCRbeta analysis, collaborators shipped samples in one of three forms: frozen whole blood, isolated PBMCs, or DNA extracted from either of those sample types. The immunoSEQ Assay, a bias-controlled multiplex PCR, was used to amplify TCRbeta CDR3 regions from genomic DNA. From the authors' description of their analysis: The number of nucleated cells in each sample was estimated by amplification of reference gene primers within the assay. Sequence reads were collapsed and filtered to measure the absolute abundance of every unique TCRbeta CDR3 rearrangement. Productive Simpson clonality was computed per sample as the square root of Simpson's diversity index over productive rearrangements. Entries here come from immuneACCESS through TCRdb and include only in-frame sequences with V and J called. Some clones fail to appear in such tables; in the studies checked, an unresolved V gene covers under half of the shortfall, and the cause of the remainder is unknown. V, J and clone size derive from that table, while D and trimming were established from the DNA sequence. This sample comprises 30,000 or so clones, about nine tenths of them detected only once. 11% to 15% of the sample belongs to the ten largest clones.

This clone was found a few times. There is no known antigen for this receptor. Base qualities are not at hand, and no much larger clone is one base apart. Specimen: peripheral blood. This TCR derives from a man in his sixties with active COVID-19.

The CDR3 sequence is CASSLEPSSTGELFF. The DNA is as follows: TGTGCCAGCAGCTTAGAACCTAGTTCGACCGGGGAGCTGTTTTTT. In this chain, TRBV11-2 is recombined with TRBJ2-2; the D gene cannot be named for sure. Taken from the germline V gene, the CDR1 and CDR2 loops are SGHAT and FQNNGV. V sheds 0 bases and J sheds 5 bases, leaving 10 bases between their ends. The CDR3 contains 15 residues, cysteine and phenylalanine counted. Only the CDR3 DNA is retained, 45 bases long and in frame from the first base.